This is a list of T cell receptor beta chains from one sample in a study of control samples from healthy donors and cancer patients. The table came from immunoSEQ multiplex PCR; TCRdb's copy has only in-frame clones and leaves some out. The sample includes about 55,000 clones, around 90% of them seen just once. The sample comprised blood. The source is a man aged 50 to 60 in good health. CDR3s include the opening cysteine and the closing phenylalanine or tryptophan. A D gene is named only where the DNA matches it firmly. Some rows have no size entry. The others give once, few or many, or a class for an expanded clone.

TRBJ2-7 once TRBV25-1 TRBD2 TGTGCCAGCAGTGCCCCCGGGGGGGCATACGAGCAGTACTTC CASSAPGGAYEQYF
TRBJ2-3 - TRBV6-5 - TGTGCCAGCAGCCCCGGACACAGCACAGATACGCAGTATTTT CASSPGHSTDTQYF
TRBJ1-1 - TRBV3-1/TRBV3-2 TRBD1 TGTGCCAGCAGCCAAGGGACAGGGTACACTGAAGCTTTCTTT CASSQGTGYTEAFF
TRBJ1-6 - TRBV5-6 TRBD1 TGTGCCAGCAGCTCCCTGGGACAGGGGGATGTGGCCCTCCACTTT CASSSLGQGDVALHF
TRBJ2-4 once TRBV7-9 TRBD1 TGTGCCAGCAGCAAGGGACAGTCACTAGCCAAAAACATTCAGTACTTC CASSKGQSLAKNIQYF
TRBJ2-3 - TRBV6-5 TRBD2 TGTGCCAGCAGTTACGGGGTAGCGGGAGGCACAGATACGCAGTATTTT CASSYGVAGGTDTQYF
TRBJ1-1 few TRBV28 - TGTGCCAGCAGCCCTCCAACCGCACAGAACACTGAAGCTTTCTTT CASSPPTAQNTEAFF
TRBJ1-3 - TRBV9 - TGTGCCAGCAGCGTAGGGGACGGAGATTCTGGAAACACCATATATTTT CASSVGDGDSGNTIYF
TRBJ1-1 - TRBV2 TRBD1 TGTGCCAGCAGGGGGACAGGGGCGAACACTGAAGCTTTCTTT CASRGTGANTEAFF
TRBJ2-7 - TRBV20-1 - TGCAGTGCTATCCGGGACTACGAGCAGTACTTC CSAIRDYEQYF
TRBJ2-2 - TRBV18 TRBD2 TGTGCCAGCTCACCATGGGGCCTAGCGGGAAGCCCCGGGGAGCTGTTTTTT CASSPWGLAGSPGELFF
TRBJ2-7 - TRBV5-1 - TGCGCCAGCAGGGGGGACACCACAACCTACGAGCAGTACTTC CASRGDTTTYEQYF
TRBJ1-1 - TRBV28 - TGTGCCAGCACCGAACAGGGTTTCTCGTGGAACACTGAAGCTTTCTTT CASTEQGFSWNTEAFF
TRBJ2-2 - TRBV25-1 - TGTGCCACCCGAGAGAACACCGGGGAGCTGTTTTTT CATRENTGELFF
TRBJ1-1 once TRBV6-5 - TGTGCCAGCAGTTATCGAAGACGACCGAACACTGAAGCTTTCTTT CASSYRRRPNTEAFF
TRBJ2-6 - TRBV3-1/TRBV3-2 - TGTGCCAGCAGCCCAGACGGGTCTCGGGGGTACTCTGGGGCCAACGTCCTGACTTTC CASSPDGSRGYSGANVLTF
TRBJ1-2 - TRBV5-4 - TGTGCCAGCAGCTTGGAGACAGCTAACTATGGCTACACCTTC CASSLETANYGYTF
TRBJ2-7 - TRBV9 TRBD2 TGTGCCAGCAGCACAGCCCCGGGACTAGCGGGGGTGACGAGCCCAGAGCAGTACTTC CASSTAPGLAGVTSPEQYF
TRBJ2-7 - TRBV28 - TGTGCCAGCACTGACGGCCCCGAGCAGTACTTC CASTDGPEQYF
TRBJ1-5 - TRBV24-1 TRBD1 TGTGCCACCAGTCGGCGGTTCTACAGGGGACTCGGTCAGCCCCAGCATTTT CATSRRFYRGLGQPQHF